This note documents a single TCR beta chain sequence. The antigen remains undetermined. With 1 base clipped from V and 7 bases from J, the junction kept 12 bases outside the gene matches. This CDR3 contains 17 residues. The germline CDR1 and CDR2 sequences are LGHNA and YSLEER. This sample stems from a study of PD-1 blockade in classical Hodgkin lymphoma. Every patient had relapsed following autologous stem cell transplantation, and cohorts differed in brentuximab vedotin exposure. Best responses fell into complete response, partial response or progressive disease. Study observations and caveats: For complete responders, baseline diversity was comparable to that of newly diagnosed patients. By C4D1, CD4+ diversity increased significantly, especially in complete responders.

Assay used: immunoSEQ multiplex PCR; TCRdb lists only in-frame clones, some missing. The data contain about 11,000 clones, approximately 77% of them singletons. This receptor was identified in a human donor with classical Hodgkin lymphoma. The V gene is TRBV4-3, the J gene TRBJ2-2; 7 positions match TRBD2. This specimen consisted of peripheral blood mononuclear cells (PBMCs), obtained at baseline. The CDR3 DNA reads as TGCGCCAGCAGCCAAGGGGCCCAGCGGGGAGACAGCGGGGAGCTGTTTTTT. It translates to CASSQGAQRGDSGELFF.